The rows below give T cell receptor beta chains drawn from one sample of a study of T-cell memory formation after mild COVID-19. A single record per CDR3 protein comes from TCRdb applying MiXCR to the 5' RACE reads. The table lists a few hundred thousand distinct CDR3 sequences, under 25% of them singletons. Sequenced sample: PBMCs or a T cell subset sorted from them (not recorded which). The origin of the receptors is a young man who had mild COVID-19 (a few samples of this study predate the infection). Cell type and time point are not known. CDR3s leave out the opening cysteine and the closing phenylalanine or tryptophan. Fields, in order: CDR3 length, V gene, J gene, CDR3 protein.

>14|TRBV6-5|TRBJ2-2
ASSVAGGRGTGELF
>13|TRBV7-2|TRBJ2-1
ASSWVTSGGNEQF
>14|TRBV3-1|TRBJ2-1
ASSQELARSLNEQF
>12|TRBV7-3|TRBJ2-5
AISPTGGEETQY
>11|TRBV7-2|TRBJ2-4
ASSRGGSNIQY
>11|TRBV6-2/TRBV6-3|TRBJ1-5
ASSYQQGTAQH
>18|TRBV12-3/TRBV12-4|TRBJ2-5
ASSDLLRTSGGPIEETQY
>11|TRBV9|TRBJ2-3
ASSLARPDTQY
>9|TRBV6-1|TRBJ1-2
ASSNPTGYT
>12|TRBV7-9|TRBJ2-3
ASSESTAPDTQY
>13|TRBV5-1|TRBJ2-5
ASSLTVGIQETQY
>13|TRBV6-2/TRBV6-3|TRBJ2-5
ASSYTQLARETQY
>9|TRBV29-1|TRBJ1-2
SARQGQGYT
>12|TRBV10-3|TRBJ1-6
AISDAGTGVTLH
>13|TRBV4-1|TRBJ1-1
ASSPRQGVNTEAF
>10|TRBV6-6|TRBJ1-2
ASSYRDDGYT
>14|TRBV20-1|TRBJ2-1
SARDWKDSSYNEQF
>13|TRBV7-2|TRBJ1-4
ASSLAGTGSEKLF
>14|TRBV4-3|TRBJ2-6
ASSQAGGSGANVLT
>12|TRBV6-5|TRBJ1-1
ASSSTDTASEAF
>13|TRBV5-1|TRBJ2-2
ASSPGQTRTGELF
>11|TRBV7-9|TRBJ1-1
ASIPGRGTEAF
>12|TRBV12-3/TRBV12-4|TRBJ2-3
ASSSGVRVDTQY
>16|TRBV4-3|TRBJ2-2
ASSQDVRDRARTGELF
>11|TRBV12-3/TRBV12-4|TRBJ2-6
ASKISGANVLT
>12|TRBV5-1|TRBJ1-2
ASSLEEGFYGYT
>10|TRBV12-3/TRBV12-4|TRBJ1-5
ASSGLGQPQH
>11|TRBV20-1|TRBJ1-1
SATDRGDTEAF
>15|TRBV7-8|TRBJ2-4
ASSWRRSVGALNIQY
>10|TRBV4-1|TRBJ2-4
ASSQDYGIQY
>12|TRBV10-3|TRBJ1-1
AIGGDRLATEAF
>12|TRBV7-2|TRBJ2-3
ASSLDPITDTQY
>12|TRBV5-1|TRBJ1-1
ASSLDGGRVGAF
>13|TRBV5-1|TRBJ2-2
ASSLAAGATGELF
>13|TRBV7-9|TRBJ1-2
ASSLADRGRDGYT
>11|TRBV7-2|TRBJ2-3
ASSFRRGDTQY
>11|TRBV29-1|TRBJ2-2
SVIYPGTGELF
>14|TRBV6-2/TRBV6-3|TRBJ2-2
ASRTGLATNTGELF
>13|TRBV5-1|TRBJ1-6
ASSLDAGFDSPLH
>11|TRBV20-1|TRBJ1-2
SARDGDSYGYT
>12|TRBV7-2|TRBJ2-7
ASSFAGAIYEQY
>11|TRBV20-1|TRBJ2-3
SAGTGNTDTQY
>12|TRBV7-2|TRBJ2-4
ASNSGPGTDIQY
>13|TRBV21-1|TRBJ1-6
ASGGVGLRKTPLH
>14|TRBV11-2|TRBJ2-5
ASSLVGQTIQETQY
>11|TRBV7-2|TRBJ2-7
ASSTGGIYEQY